This T cell receptor beta chain appears in the sequencing data of a study of control samples from healthy donors and cancer patients. Germline V gene sequence: CDR1 KGHSH, CDR2 LQKENI. This CDR3 region has 15 residues. This clone was seen a single time. The junction and the germline gene differ at one end; a read error may be behind it. Some clones are missing from TCRdb's copy, which holds only in-frame ones; the method was immunoSEQ multiplex PCR. The table includes 130,000 or so clones, more than 70% detected once. The sample comprised blood. The chain couples TRBV18 to TRBJ2-1; D possibly uses TRBD1 or TRBD2 (5 bases each). The receptor was isolated from a man aged 50 or older in good health. The CDR3 region has the DNA TGTGCCAGCTCTACCAGGGACGCCTCCTACAATGAGCGGTTCTTC. Translation gives CASSTRDASYNERFF.